These 15 T cell receptor beta chains were all obtained from the same sample, sequenced in a study of cytomegalovirus exposure and HLA in healthy donors. The PCR was carried out with 60 Vbeta primers and 13 Jbeta primers. Sequencing used immunoSEQ multiplex PCR; TCRdb keeps in-frame clones, though not all of them. The table includes roughly 100,000 clones, about two thirds detected once. Sequenced material: PBMCs. The receptor set was obtained from a boy between 10 and 17 years old in good health and CMV-seropositive.

The chain carries TRBV5-8 and TRBJ1-4; D may be TRBD1 (6 bases). The CDR3 loop spans 14 amino acids. Germline V gene lookup returns CDR1 SGHTS and CDR2 YDEGEE. Trimming stripped 4 bases from V and 3 bases from J, with 10 bases between. The CDR3 nucleotides are TGTGCCAGCAGCCAGGGGTTAGCTAATGAAAAACTGTTTTTT. Translating gives CASSQGLANEKLFF.

The V and J genes are TRBV28 and TRBJ2-7, with 8 bases that match TRBD1. CDR3 length: 15 residues. With 0 bases clipped from V and 5 bases from J, the junction kept 6 bases outside the gene matches. Germline-derived CDR1 and CDR2 are MDHEN and SYDVKM. This CDR3 reads CASSLWDRDPHEQYF. The CDR3 nucleotides read TGTGCCAGCAGTTTATGGGACAGGGACCCTCACGAGCAGTACTTC.

The chain has TRBV18 and TRBJ2-2; possibly TRBD2 for D (5 bases). V was cut by 2 bases and J by 7 bases, with 14 bases left in between. The CDR3 is 15 amino acids. Germline assignment: CDR1 KGHSH and CDR2 LQKENI. The CDR3 region is CASSPGLAEDGELFF. The CDR3 bases are TGTGCCAGCTCACCAGGACTGGCTGAGGACGGGGAGCTGTTTTTT.

V is TRBV7-2 and J is TRBJ2-2; perhaps TRBD1 as D (6 bases). Germline V lookup: CDR1 SGHTA, CDR2 FQGNSA. The CDR3 is 16 residues long. Trimming pared 1 base from V and 2 bases from J, leaving 11 bases between. CDR3 region: CASSLGPGQNTGELFF. The DNA of the CDR3 is TGTGCCAGCAGCTTAGGACCGGGACAAAACACCGGGGAGCTGTTTTTT.

The chain couples TRBV27 to TRBJ1-2; no clear D. V shed 2 bases and J shed 2 bases, with 9 bases lying between them. This CDR3 comprises 14 residues. Germline CDR1 is MNHEY and CDR2 is SMNVEV (reference sequence). CDR3 sequence (DNA): TGTGCCAGCAGTTTAGGGCAGGCAAACTATGGCTACACCTTC. It is translated as CASSLGQANYGYTF.

The rearrangement links TRBV5-4 to TRBJ2-3; the match to TRBD1 covers 7 bases. Trimming took 2 bases from V and 2 from J; bases not matched to a gene: 5. This CDR3 contains 15 residues. Germline CDR1 SGHNT, CDR2 YYREEE (reference sequence). The chain's CDR3 is CASSLRTGSTDTQYF. In DNA form, the CDR3 reads TGTGCCAGCAGCTTAAGGACAGGATCCACAGATACGCAGTATTTT. Together with reference TRBV5-4 and TRBJ2-3, the CDR3 gives the full variable domain: ETGVTQSPTHLIKTRGQQVTLRCSSQSGHNTVSWYQQALGQGPQFIFQYYREEENGRGNFPPRFSGLQFPNYSSELNVNALELDDSALYLCASSLRTGSTDTQYFGPGTRLTVL.

V is TRBV6-5 and J is TRBJ2-7; D is undetermined. Per the germline V gene, CDR1 is MNHEY and CDR2 is SVGAGI. Between the trimmed V and J ends, which lost 6 bases and 6 bases, there was a span of 18 bases. CDR3 length: 14 residues. CDR3 sequence: CASSRSELAPEQYF. As DNA, the CDR3 is TGTGCCAGCAGCCGCTCCGAATTGGCACCCGAGCAGTACTTC.

The V call is TRBV7-3, the J call TRBJ2-1, with 8 nucleotides matching TRBD2. Germline V gene lookup returns CDR1 SGHTA and CDR2 FQGTGA. V lost 5 bases, J lost 6 bases, and 9 bases stayed unmatched. The CDR3 is 15 amino acids. The CDR3 reads CASSDLGGGPNEQFF. Written as DNA, the CDR3 is TGTGCCAGCAGCGACCTGGGCGGGGGGCCCAATGAGCAGTTCTTC. Variable domain in full (rest from reference TRBV7-3 and TRBJ2-1): GAGVSQTPSNKVTEKGKYVELRCDPISGHTALYWYRQSLGQGPEFLIYFQGTGAADDSGLPNDRFFAVRPEGSVSTLKIQRTERGDSAVYLCASSDLGGGPNEQFFGPGTRLTVL.

A few counts support this clone. The chain employs TRBV5-6 and TRBJ1-2; 12 bases match TRBD1. Trimming cost V 3 bases and J 4 bases; bases outside gene matches: 4. Looked up from germline, CDR1 is SGHDT and CDR2 is YYEEEE. This CDR3 is built from 15 residues. This CDR3 is CASSSGTGGFYGYTF. The CDR3 DNA follows: TGTGCCAGCAGCTCCGGGACAGGGGGCTTCTATGGCTACACCTTC.

This clone was found once. The genes are TRBV4-1 and TRBJ1-5; TRBD1 is a possible D gene (6 bases). The ends were cut back, 0 bases at V and 5 bases at J, with 11 bases in the middle. Per germline, CDR1 MGHRA and CDR2 YSYEKL. The length of the CDR3 is 15 residues. The CDR3 DNA reads as TGCGCCAGCAGCCAAGACAGGGGAAGTCATCAGCCCCAGCATTTT. Protein product: CASSQDRGSHQPQHF.

The rearrangement uses TRBV18 and TRBJ1-3, with 7 bases lining up with TRBD1. This CDR3 contains 15 residues. CDR1 and CDR2 from the germline V gene are KGHSH and LQKENI. The V gene end was trimmed by 2 bases and the J gene end by 3 bases; junction bases not matched to a gene: 4. The chain's CDR3 is CASSPARGHGNTIYF. CDR3 in DNA: TGTGCCAGCTCACCAGCAAGGGGGCATGGAAACACCATATATTTT. Full variable domain (rest looked up from reference TRBV18 and TRBJ1-3): NAGVMQNPRHLVRRRGQEARLRCSPMKGHSHVYWYRQLPEEGLKFMVYLQKENIIDESGMPKERFSAEFPKEGPSILRIQQVVRGDSAAYFCASSPARGHGNTIYFGEGSWLTVV.

The CDR3 DNA follows: TGCAGCGTTGAAGTAGGACAGGGGATTGGCTACACCTTC. Translation gives CSVEVGQGIGYTF. The chain carries TRBV29-1 and TRBJ1-2; 9 positions agree with TRBD1. Losses at the gene ends were 1 base for V and 7 bases for J; bases not matched to a gene: 4. Germline V gives CDR1 SQVTM, CDR2 ANQGSEA. This CDR3 has 13 residues.

The rearrangement joins TRBV4-3 to TRBJ2-5, with 8 bases fitting TRBD2. Per the germline V gene, CDR1 is LGHNA and CDR2 is YSLEER. V lost 2 bases and J lost 2; bases outside the gene matches: 10. The CDR3 extends over 17 amino acids. CDR3: CASSQLSGTRGQETQYF. CDR3 nucleotide sequence: TGCGCCAGCAGCCAACTTTCCGGGACTAGGGGTCAAGAGACCCAGTACTTC.

The gene calls are TRBV30 and TRBJ1-2; the D is unclear. Per germline, CDR1 GTSNPN and CDR2 SVGIG (reference sequence). V lost 4 bases to trimming and J lost 6 bases, with 15 bases between them. The CDR3 covers 13 residues. The CDR3 DNA is TGTGCCTGGACCGTACGTGGAGGGAATGGCTACACCTTC. It is translated as CAWTVRGGNGYTF.

The rearrangement joins TRBV6-6 to TRBJ1-1; 11 positions agree with TRBD1. The CDR3 spans 16 residues. Germline V CDR1 and CDR2: MNHNY, SVGAGI (reference sequence). V lost 6 bases, J lost 0 bases, and 6 bases stayed unmatched. The CDR3 reads CASSWDRGNMNTEAFF. The CDR3 DNA reads TGTGCCAGCAGCTGGGACAGGGGGAACATGAACACTGAAGCTTTCTTT.